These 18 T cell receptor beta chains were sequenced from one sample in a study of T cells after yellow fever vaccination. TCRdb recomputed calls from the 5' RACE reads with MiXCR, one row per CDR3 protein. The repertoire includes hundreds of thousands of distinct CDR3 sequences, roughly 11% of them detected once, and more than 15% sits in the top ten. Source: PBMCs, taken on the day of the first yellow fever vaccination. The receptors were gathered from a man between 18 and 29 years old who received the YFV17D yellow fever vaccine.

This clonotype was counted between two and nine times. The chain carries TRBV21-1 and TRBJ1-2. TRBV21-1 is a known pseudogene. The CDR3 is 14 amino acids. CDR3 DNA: TGTGCCAGCAGCGCGGGAGCATCTAACTATGGCTACACCTTC. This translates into CASSAGASNYGYTF.

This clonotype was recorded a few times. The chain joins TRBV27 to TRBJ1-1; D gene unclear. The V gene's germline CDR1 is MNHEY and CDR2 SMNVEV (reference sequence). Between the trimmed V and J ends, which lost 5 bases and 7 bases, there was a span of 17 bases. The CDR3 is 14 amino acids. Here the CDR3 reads CASSRSASLFEAFF. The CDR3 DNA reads TGTGCCAGCAGTCGAAGCGCTTCACTCTTTGAAGCTTTCTTT.

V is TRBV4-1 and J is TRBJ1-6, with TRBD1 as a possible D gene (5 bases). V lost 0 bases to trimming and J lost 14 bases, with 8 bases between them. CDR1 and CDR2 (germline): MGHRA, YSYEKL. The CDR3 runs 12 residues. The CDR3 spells CASSQDRVALHF. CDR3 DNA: TGCGCCAGCAGCCAAGACAGGGTGGCCCTCCACTTT.

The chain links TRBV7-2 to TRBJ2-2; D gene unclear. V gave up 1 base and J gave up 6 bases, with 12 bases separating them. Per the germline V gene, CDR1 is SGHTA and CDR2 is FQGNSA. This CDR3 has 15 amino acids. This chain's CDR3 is CASSLVDGVSGELFF. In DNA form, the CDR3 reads TGTGCCAGCAGCTTAGTCGATGGAGTGTCCGGGGAGCTGTTTTTT.

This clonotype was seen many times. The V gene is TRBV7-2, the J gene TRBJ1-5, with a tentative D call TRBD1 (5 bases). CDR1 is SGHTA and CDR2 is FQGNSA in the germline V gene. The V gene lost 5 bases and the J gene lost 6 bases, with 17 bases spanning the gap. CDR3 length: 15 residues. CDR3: CASSQRQGEAQPQHF. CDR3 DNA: TGTGCCAGCAGCCAGAGGCAGGGAGAGGCTCAGCCCCAGCATTTT.

The CDR3 sequence is CASSLQVDTQYF. The DNA of the CDR3 is TGTGCCAGCAGTTTACAGGTGGATACGCAGTATTTT. The chain is built from TRBV6-6 and TRBJ2-3; possible D gene TRBD1, 5 bases. Germline values: CDR1 MNHNY, CDR2 SVGAGI (reference sequence). This CDR3 has 12 residues. V lost 4 bases and J 6 bases, leaving 8 bases between the germline ends.

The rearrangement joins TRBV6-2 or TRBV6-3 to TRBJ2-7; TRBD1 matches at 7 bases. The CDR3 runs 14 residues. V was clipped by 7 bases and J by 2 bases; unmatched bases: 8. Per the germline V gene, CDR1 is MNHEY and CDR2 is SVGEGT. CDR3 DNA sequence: TGTGCCAGCACCGCCAGGGGGTGGGCCTACGAGCAGTACTTC. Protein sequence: CASTARGWAYEQYF.

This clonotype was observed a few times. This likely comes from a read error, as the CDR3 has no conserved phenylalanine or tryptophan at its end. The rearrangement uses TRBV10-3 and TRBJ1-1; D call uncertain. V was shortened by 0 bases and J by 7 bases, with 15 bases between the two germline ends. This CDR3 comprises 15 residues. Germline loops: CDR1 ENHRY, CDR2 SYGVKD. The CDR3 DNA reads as TGTGCCATCAGTGAGTCGAGGGAGACAACCGGTGAAGCTTTCTCT. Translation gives CAISESRETTGEAFS.

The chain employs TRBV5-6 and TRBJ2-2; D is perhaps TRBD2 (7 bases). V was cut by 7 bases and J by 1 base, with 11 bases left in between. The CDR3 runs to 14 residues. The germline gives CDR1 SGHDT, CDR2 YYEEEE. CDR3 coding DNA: TGTGCCAGCGGGAGGGGGGAGAACACCGGGGAGCTGTTTTTT. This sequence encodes CASGRGENTGELFF.

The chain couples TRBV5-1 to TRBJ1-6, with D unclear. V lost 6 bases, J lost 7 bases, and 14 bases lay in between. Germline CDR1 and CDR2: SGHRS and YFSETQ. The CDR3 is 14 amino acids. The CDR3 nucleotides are TGCGCCAGCACCTACGGTAGGGAAAATTCACCCCTCCACTTT. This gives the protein CASTYGRENSPLHF.

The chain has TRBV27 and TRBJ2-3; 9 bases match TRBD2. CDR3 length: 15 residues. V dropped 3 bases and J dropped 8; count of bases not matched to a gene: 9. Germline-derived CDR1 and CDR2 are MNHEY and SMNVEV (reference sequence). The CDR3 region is CASSFALAGLGTQYF. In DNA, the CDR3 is TGTGCCAGCAGTTTCGCTCTAGCGGGGCTCGGTACGCAGTATTTT.

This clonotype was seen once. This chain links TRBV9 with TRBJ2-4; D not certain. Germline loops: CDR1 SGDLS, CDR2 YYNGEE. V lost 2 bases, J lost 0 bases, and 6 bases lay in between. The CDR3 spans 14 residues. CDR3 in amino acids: CASSVGRAKNIQYF. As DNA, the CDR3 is TGTGCCAGCAGCGTTGGGCGAGCCAAAAACATTCAGTACTTC.

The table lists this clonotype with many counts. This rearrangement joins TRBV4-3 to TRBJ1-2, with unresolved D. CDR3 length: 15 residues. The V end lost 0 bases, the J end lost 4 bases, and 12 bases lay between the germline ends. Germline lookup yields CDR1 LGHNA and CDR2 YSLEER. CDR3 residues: CASSQEYVRSYGYTF. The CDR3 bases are TGCGCCAGCAGCCAAGAGTACGTACGGAGCTATGGCTACACCTTC.

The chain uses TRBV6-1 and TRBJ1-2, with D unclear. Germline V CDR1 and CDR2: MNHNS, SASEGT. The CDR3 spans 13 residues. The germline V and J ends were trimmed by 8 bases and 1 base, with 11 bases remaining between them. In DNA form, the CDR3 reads TGTGCCAGCTACCCGACCTATAACTATGGCTACACCTTC. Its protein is CASYPTYNYGYTF.

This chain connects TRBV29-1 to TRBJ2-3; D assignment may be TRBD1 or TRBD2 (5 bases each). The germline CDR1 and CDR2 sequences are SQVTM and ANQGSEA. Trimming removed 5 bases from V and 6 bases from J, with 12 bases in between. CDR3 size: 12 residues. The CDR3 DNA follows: TGCAGCGTTCTGGTGGGGGTTGATACGCAGTATTTT. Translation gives CSVLVGVDTQYF.

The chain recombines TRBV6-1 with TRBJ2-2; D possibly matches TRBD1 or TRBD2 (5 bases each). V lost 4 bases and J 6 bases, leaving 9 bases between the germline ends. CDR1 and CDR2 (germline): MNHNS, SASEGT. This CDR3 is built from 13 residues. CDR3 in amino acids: CASSVVGAGELFF. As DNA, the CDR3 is TGTGCCAGCAGTGTGGTGGGGGCCGGGGAGCTGTTTTTT.

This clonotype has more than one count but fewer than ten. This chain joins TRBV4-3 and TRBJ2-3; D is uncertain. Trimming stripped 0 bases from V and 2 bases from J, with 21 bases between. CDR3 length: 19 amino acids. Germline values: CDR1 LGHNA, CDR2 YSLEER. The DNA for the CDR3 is TGCGCCAGCAGCCAAGACATCCTCCCGGGCAGCTTTTTCACAGATACGCAGTATTTT. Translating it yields CASSQDILPGSFFTDTQYF.

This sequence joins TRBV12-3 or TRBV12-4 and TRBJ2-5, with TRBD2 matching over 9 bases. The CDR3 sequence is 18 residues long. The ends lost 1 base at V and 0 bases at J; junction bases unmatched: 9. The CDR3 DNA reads TGTGCCAGCAGTTTAGGGATGTGGGCGGGGGGGTACCAAGAGACCCAGTACTTC. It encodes CASSLGMWAGGYQETQYF.